The rows below give T cell receptor beta chains drawn from one sample of a study of cytomegalovirus exposure and HLA in healthy donors. Libraries were prepared by immunoSEQ multiplex PCR; TCRdb keeps only in-frame clonotypes and omits some of them. This table has roughly 170,000 clones, 84% appearing once. Sample: PBMCs. The receptors stem from a girl aged 5-17 years in good health and CMV-seropositive. Each CDR3 is given with its conserved first and last residue. A D gene is named only where the DNA matches it firmly. Some rows have no size entry. The others give once, few or many, or a class for an expanded clone.

v_gene,j_gene,d_gene,abundance,len,CDR3nt,CDR3aa
TRBV27,TRBJ1-5,-,-,15,TGTGCCAGCAGTTTACGGGGTGGTAGCAATCAGCCCCAGCATTTT,CASSLRGGSNQPQHF
TRBV9,TRBJ2-7,-,-,14,TGTGCCAGCAGCCCTTCGGCACGGGGAACAGAGCAGTACTTC,CASSPSARGTEQYF
TRBV7-3,TRBJ2-1,TRBD2,-,14,TGTGCCAGCAGAGCGGGGGGGCCTCACGATGAGCAGTTCTTC,CASRAGGPHDEQFF
TRBV20-1,TRBJ2-3,-,-,11,TGCAGTGCCGCGAACACAGATACGCAGTATTTT,CSAANTDTQYF
TRBV30,TRBJ1-6,TRBD1,-,13,TGTGCCTGGAGTGCCCGACAGGGTTCACCCCTCCACTTT,CAWSARQGSPLHF
TRBV11-2,TRBJ2-1,-,-,15,TGTGCCAGCAGCTTAAGGCGGGCCCCCTACAATGAGCAGTTCTTC,CASSLRRAPYNEQFF
TRBV2,TRBJ1-1,-,few,14,TGTGCCAGCAGGACCGTCGGGGGGGCCACTGAAGCTTTCTTT,CASRTVGGATEAFF
TRBV7-9,TRBJ2-7,TRBD1,-,15,TGTGCCAGCAGTGCTGCTACGGACAGGGCTTACGAGCAGTACTTC,CASSAATDRAYEQYF
TRBV30,TRBJ1-1,-,-,11,TGTGCCTTTAGGGGGGGGACTGAAGCTTTCTTT,CAFRGGTEAFF
TRBV9,TRBJ2-1,TRBD2,-,19,TGTGCCAGCAGCGGACAGACTAGCGGGGGTCTCAGCTCCTACAATGAGCAGTTCTTC,CASSGQTSGGLSSYNEQFF
TRBV6-4,TRBJ2-3,-,few,14,TGTGCCAGCAGTGTGGGTCAGGGCGGAGATACGCAGTATTTT,CASSVGQGGDTQYF
TRBV10-3,TRBJ1-1,TRBD1,-,15,TGTGCCATCAGTGAGTTCGGACAGGGAAACACTGAAGCTTTCTTT,CAISEFGQGNTEAFF
TRBV27,TRBJ1-6,-,-,16,TGTGCCAGCAGCCAATGGACACCAGGGTATAATTCACCCCTCCACTTT,CASSQWTPGYNSPLHF
TRBV7-3,TRBJ1-1,TRBD1,once,14,TGTGCCAGCAGCTACGGACAGGCGAACACTGAAGCTTTCTTT,CASSYGQANTEAFF
TRBV4-1,TRBJ2-7,-,-,15,TGCGCCAGCAGCCAGGGAGTTTTTATGTCCTACGAGCAGTACTTC,CASSQGVFMSYEQYF
TRBV4-1,TRBJ2-3,TRBD2,-,17,TGCGCCAGCAGCCACCTCTTACTAGCGGGGGCGACAGATACGCAGTATTTT,CASSHLLLAGATDTQYF
TRBV10-3,TRBJ2-1,TRBD2,-,15,TGTGCCATCAGTCTCGTAGCGGGGGCCTACAATGAGCAGTTCTTC,CAISLVAGAYNEQFF
TRBV30,TRBJ2-7,TRBD2,-,15,TGTGCCTGGAGTGTACTTGCCAGCGGGGGACGCGAGCAGTACTTC,CAWSVLASGGREQYF
TRBV2,TRBJ1-2,TRBD1,-,13,TGTGCCAGTCTACCGGGACAGGTCTATGGCTACACCTTC,CASLPGQVYGYTF
TRBV4-1,TRBJ1-2,TRBD1,-,16,TGCGCCAGCAGCCCACCAGATGAACGGGACAGTCGGGGCTACACCTTC,CASSPPDERDSRGYTF